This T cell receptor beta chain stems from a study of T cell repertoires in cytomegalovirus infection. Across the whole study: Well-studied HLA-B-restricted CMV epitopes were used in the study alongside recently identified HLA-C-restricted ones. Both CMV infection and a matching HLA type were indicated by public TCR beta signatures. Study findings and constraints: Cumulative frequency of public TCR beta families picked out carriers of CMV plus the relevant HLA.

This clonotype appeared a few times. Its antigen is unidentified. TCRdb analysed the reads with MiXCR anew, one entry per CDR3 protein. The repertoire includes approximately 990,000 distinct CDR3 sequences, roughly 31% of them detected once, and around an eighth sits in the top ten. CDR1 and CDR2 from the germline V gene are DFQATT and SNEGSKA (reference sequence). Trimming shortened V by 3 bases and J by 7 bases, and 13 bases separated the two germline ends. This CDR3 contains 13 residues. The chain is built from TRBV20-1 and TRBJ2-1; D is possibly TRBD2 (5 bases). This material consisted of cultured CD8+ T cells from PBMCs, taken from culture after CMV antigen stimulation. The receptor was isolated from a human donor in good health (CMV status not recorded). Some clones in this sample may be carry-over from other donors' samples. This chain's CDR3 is CSASWAGGNEQFF. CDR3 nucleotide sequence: TGCAGTGCTAGTTGGGCGGGTGGGAATGAGCAGTTCTTC.